This T cell receptor beta chain appears in the sequencing data of a study of T cell changes during pregnancy in multiple sclerosis. Libraries were prepared by immunoSEQ multiplex PCR; TCRdb keeps only in-frame clonotypes and omits some of them. This sample has some 94,000 clones; about 92% occur once, and the top ten carry about 1.5%. The clonotype comes from a female donor with multiple sclerosis, enrolled in a pregnancy study. The sample was peripheral blood, taken in the first trimester of pregnancy.

CDR3 amino acids: CASSFYEGNEQFF. CDR3 DNA sequence: TGTGCCAGCAGCTTTTATGAGGGAAATGAGCAGTTCTTC. V is TRBV13 and J is TRBJ2-1; a possible D gene is TRBD2 (5 bases). V was shortened by 3 bases and J by 7 bases, with 10 bases between the two germline ends. The germline V gene encodes CDR1 PRHDT and CDR2 FYEKMQ (reference sequence). CDR3 size: 13 residues. Drawing the rest from reference TRBV13 and TRBJ2-1, the complete variable domain is AAGVIQSPRHLIKEKRETATLKCYPIPRHDTVYWYQQGPGQDPQFLISFYEKMQSDKGSIPDRFSAQQFSDYHSELNMSSLELGDSALYFCASSFYEGNEQFFGPGTRLTVL.